Listed here are 26 T cell receptor beta chains from one sample, sequenced in a study of blood T cell repertoires in COVID-19. Using immunoSEQ multiplex PCR, the repertoire was profiled, and TCRdb retains in-frame clones only, with some absent. The sample holds just over 95,000 clones; 75% to 85% are singletons and the top ten take over 3.5%. The specimen was peripheral blood. These receptors originate from a man between 60 and 75 years old with acute or convalescent COVID-19.

This chain links TRBV5-1 with TRBJ1-4; no reliable D call. The V gene's germline CDR1 is SGHRS and CDR2 YFSETQ. The V end lost 1 base, the J end lost 4 bases, and 11 bases lay between the germline ends. CDR3 length: 15 amino acids. The CDR3 loop reads CASSLFEGSNEKLFF. The CDR3, as DNA: TGCGCCAGCAGCTTGTTTGAGGGAAGTAATGAAAAACTGTTTTTT. Full variable domain (rest looked up from reference TRBV5-1 and TRBJ1-4): KAGVTQTPRYLIKTRGQQVTLSCSPISGHRSVSWYQQTPGQGLQFLFEYFSETQRNKGNFPGRFSGRQFSNSRSEMNVSTLELGDSALYLCASSLFEGSNEKLFFGSGTQLSVL.

The gene calls are TRBV2 and TRBJ2-2; TRBD2 matches at 12 bases. The CDR3 consists of 15 residues. Germline V lookup: CDR1 SNHLY, CDR2 FYNNEI. J gave up 6 bases and V 7 bases, and 6 bases lay outside the gene matches. The CDR3 DNA reads as TGTGCCAGCACCGAAAGACTAGCGGGAGCCGGGGAGCTGTTTTTT. Translation: CASTERLAGAGELFF.

The V call is TRBV4-3, the J call TRBJ1-1; 7 bases align to TRBD1. The CDR3 consists of 13 residues. V dropped 4 bases and J dropped 7; count of bases not matched to a gene: 6. Germline CDR1 is LGHNA and CDR2 is YSLEER. The chain's CDR3 is CASSLTGAVEAFF. CDR3 nucleotide sequence: TGCGCCAGCAGCCTAACAGGGGCTGTTGAAGCTTTCTTT.

The chain uses TRBV7-8 and TRBJ1-5; no definite D call. CDR3 length equals 13 residues. Trimming shortened V by 2 bases and J by 9 bases, and 11 bases separated the two germline ends. Germline CDR1 is SGHVS and CDR2 is FQNEAQ. The CDR3 DNA reads TGTGCCAGCAGCTTATCTCTACTTGGGCCCCAGCATTTT. Its translation: CASSLSLLGPQHF. The variable domain in full, with the rest retrieved from reference TRBV7-8 and TRBJ1-5, is GAGVSQSPRYKVAKRGQDVALRCDPISGHVSLFWYQQALGQGPEFLTYFQNEAQLDKSGLPSDRFFAERPEGSVSTLKIQRTQQEDSAVYLCASSLSLLGPQHFGDGTRLSIL.

The sample holds a few counts of this clone. The chain combines TRBV5-4 with TRBJ1-1, with unresolved D. The CDR3 covers 14 residues. Trimming took 0 bases from V and 2 from J, leaving 8 bases between them. The germline gives CDR1 SGHNT, CDR2 YYREEE (reference sequence). CDR3 region: CASSLVGSNTEAFF. The DNA of the CDR3 is TGTGCCAGCAGCTTGGTCGGTTCCAACACTGAAGCTTTCTTT.

The chain recombines TRBV29-1 with TRBJ2-5, with a tentative D call TRBD2 (5 bases). The CDR3 totals 12 residues. The ends were cut back, 4 bases at V and 4 bases at J, with 10 bases in the middle. Germline loops: CDR1 SQVTM, CDR2 ANQGSEA. CDR3 DNA: TGCAGCGTTGGATTCCGGGGAGAGACCCAGTACTTC. It is translated as CSVGFRGETQYF.

This clone is a singleton in its sample. This chain joins TRBV5-5 and TRBJ1-2; 11 bases line up with TRBD1. Germline CDR1 is SGHKS and CDR2 is YYEKEE (reference sequence). The CDR3 runs 15 residues. The trim removed 4 bases at V and 6 bases at J, leaving 8 bases unmatched. As DNA, the CDR3 is TGTGCCAGCAGCAAGGACTGGACAGGGGGCCATGGCTACACCTTC. Translated, it gives CASSKDWTGGHGYTF.

The gene calls are TRBV7-2 and TRBJ2-6, with D unclear. Germline V lookup: CDR1 SGHTA, CDR2 FQGNSA. This CDR3 has 15 amino acids. Trimming took 5 bases from V and 0 from J, leaving 8 bases between them. CDR3 in DNA: TGTGCCAGCAGCCCGTACTCCTCTGGGGCCAACGTCCTGACTTTC. Protein product: CASSPYSSGANVLTF.

V is TRBV7-2 and J is TRBJ2-5; TRBD1 matches 8 bases. The trim removed 5 bases at V and 2 bases at J, leaving 1 base unmatched. The CDR3 runs 13 residues. From germline, CDR1 is SGHTA and CDR2 FQGNSA. In DNA form, the CDR3 reads TGTGCCAGCAGCCGGGACAGGCAAGAGACCCAGTACTTC. Protein product: CASSRDRQETQYF.

The CDR3 reads CASSKGVGTEAFF. As DNA, the CDR3 is TGCGCCAGCAGCAAGGGGGTCGGCACTGAAGCTTTCTTT. V gene TRBV5-1 combines with J gene TRBJ1-1, with D possibly TRBD1 on 6 matching bases. The length of the CDR3 is 13 residues. V lost 4 bases, J lost 4 bases, and 11 bases lay in between. In germline, CDR1 is SGHRS, CDR2 YFSETQ.

The CDR3 sequence is CASSVVLAGGSDTQYF. The CDR3 DNA follows: TGTGCCAGCAGCGTAGTACTAGCGGGGGGCTCAGATACGCAGTATTTT. The J gene is TRBJ2-3, the V gene TRBV9; 12 positions agree with TRBD2. V shed 0 bases and J 4 bases; nucleotides not matched to a gene: 3. The CDR3 length is 16 residues. Germline values: CDR1 SGDLS, CDR2 YYNGEE.

This chain joins TRBV2 and TRBJ1-2, with TRBD1 as a possible D gene (5 bases). This CDR3 spans 13 amino acids. Germline lookup yields CDR1 SNHLY and CDR2 FYNNEI. V gave up 8 bases and J gave up 8 bases, with 18 bases separating them. This CDR3 is CASGLIGVPGYTF. DNA of the CDR3: TGTGCCAGCGGGCTTATAGGGGTCCCCGGCTACACCTTC.

CDR3 in amino acids: CASSISGGVTGELFF. The CDR3 DNA sequence: TGCGCCAGCAGCATTAGCGGGGGGGTCACCGGGGAGCTGTTTTTT. The chain joins TRBV5-1 to TRBJ2-2; the match to TRBD2 covers 11 bases. Germline V gene lookup returns CDR1 SGHRS and CDR2 YFSETQ. Germline trimming cut 4 bases from V and 4 bases from J; bases unmatched to any gene: 3. The CDR3 consists of 15 residues.

J is TRBJ2-1 and V is TRBV7-3, with TRBD1 matching over 8 bases. The CDR3 runs to 15 residues. Germline V gene sequence: CDR1 SGHTA, CDR2 FQGTGA. The V segment lost 5 bases and the J segment 3 bases; nucleotides outside the gene matches: 6. The CDR3 protein is CASSPNRGFYNEQFF. The CDR3 coding sequence is TGTGCCAGCAGCCCCAACAGGGGGTTCTACAATGAGCAGTTCTTC.

This chain links TRBV4-2 with TRBJ2-2; D is ambiguous. CDR1 LGHNA and CDR2 YNFKEQ come from the germline V gene. This CDR3 contains 17 residues. The V and J ends lost 0 bases and 2 bases respectively, with 13 bases between them. The CDR3 bases are TGTGCCAGCAGCCAAGATTTTCAGGCAGAAAACACCGGGGAGCTGTTTTTT. Its protein product is CASSQDFQAENTGELFF.

The chain has TRBV6-5 and TRBJ2-3; 11 bases map to TRBD1. V lost 2 bases to trimming and J lost 4 bases; unmatched junction nucleotides: 2. The germline V gene has CDR1 MNHEY and CDR2 SVGAGI. The CDR3 spans 15 residues. CDR3 residues: CASSYGTGGPDTQYF. The DNA of the CDR3 is TGTGCCAGCAGTTACGGGACAGGGGGACCAGATACGCAGTATTTT.

This clone was seen a handful of times. The chain combines TRBV12-3 or TRBV12-4 with TRBJ2-2; D not resolved. The CDR3 consists of 12 residues. Trimming shortened V by 5 bases and J by 6 bases, and 7 bases separated the two germline ends. CDR3 nucleotides: TGTGCCAGCAGTAGCATCGCCGGGGAGCTGTTTTTT. Translated: CASSSIAGELFF.

This clone was seen a few times. The chain combines TRBV7-8 with TRBJ2-1, with a possible D match to TRBD2 (6 bases). Germline V gives CDR1 SGHVS, CDR2 FQNEAQ. This CDR3 region has 18 residues. V was cut by 0 bases and J by 0 bases, with 15 bases left in between. CDR3 sequence: CASSLAAGLVLSYNEQFF. The CDR3 nucleotides read TGTGCCAGCAGCTTAGCCGCGGGACTTGTGCTCTCCTACAATGAGCAGTTCTTC.

This clone was counted only a few times. The chain joins TRBV24-1 to TRBJ1-5, with 10 bases that match TRBD1. V was clipped by 4 bases and J by 3 bases; unmatched bases: 5. The length of the CDR3 is 16 residues. From germline, CDR1 is KGHDR and CDR2 SFDVKD. The CDR3 region has the DNA TGTGCCACCAGTGAAACGGGACAGGGGATCAATCAGCCCCAGCATTTT. Its translation: CATSETGQGINQPQHF.

This rearrangement joins TRBV5-1 to TRBJ1-1, with 11 bases fitting TRBD1. With 4 bases clipped from V and 6 bases from J, the junction kept 8 bases outside the gene matches. CDR3 length: 15 amino acids. Germline assignment: CDR1 SGHRS and CDR2 YFSETQ. CDR3 in DNA: TGCGCCAGCAGCCACGGACAGGGGGCTGGTTCTGAAGCTTTCTTT. The encoded protein is CASSHGQGAGSEAFF.

The gene calls are TRBV6-5 and TRBJ2-7, with TRBD1 identical over 9 bases. The CDR3 contains 15 residues. In germline, CDR1 is MNHEY, CDR2 SVGAGI. Trimming took 0 bases from V and 3 from J; bases not matched to a gene: 3. CDR3 DNA: TGTGCCAGCAGTTACTCCGGGACAGGGCGCTACGAGCAGTACTTC. Encoded protein: CASSYSGTGRYEQYF.

The CDR3 reads CASRPEQGAGEETQYF. As DNA, the CDR3 is TGTGCCAGCAGACCTGAACAGGGGGCAGGGGAAGAGACCCAGTACTTC. This sequence joins TRBV7-9 and TRBJ2-5; TRBD1 matches 9 bases. The CDR3 length is 16 residues. Germline-derived CDR1 and CDR2 are SEHNR and FQNEAQ (reference sequence). V gave up 6 bases and J gave up 3 bases; unmatched junction bases: 11.

The J gene is TRBJ2-7, the V gene TRBV4-1; TRBD2 matches 11 bases. Germline trimming cut 4 bases from V and 0 bases from J; bases unmatched to any gene: 8. The CDR3 has 17 residues. CDR1 and CDR2 from the germline V gene are MGHRA and YSYEKL. The DNA of the CDR3 is TGCGCCAGCAGCCGTAGCGGGGGGGCCGACCTCTCCTACGAGCAGTACTTC. Amino acid sequence: CASSRSGGADLSYEQYF.

The genes are TRBV27 and TRBJ2-3; D is ambiguous. V dropped 7 bases and J dropped 7 bases, with 18 bases sitting between them. Germline CDR1 MNHEY, CDR2 SMNVEV (reference sequence). CDR3 length: 14 amino acids. CDR3 amino acids: CASISPGPLNTQYF. In DNA, the CDR3 is TGTGCCAGCATCTCGCCGGGTCCCCTTAATACGCAGTATTTT.

The rearrangement links TRBV9 to TRBJ2-1; tentative D call: TRBD1 (5 bases). V lost 0 bases and J 0 bases, leaving 7 bases between the germline ends. Germline V gene data show CDR1 as SGDLS and CDR2 as YYNGEE. This CDR3 comprises 15 residues. CDR3 sequence reads: CASSVEDNSYNEQFF. The CDR3 DNA sequence: TGTGCCAGCAGCGTAGAGGACAACTCCTACAATGAGCAGTTCTTC.

The chain has TRBV6-1 and TRBJ2-5; D gene ambiguous. Germline V gene lookup returns CDR1 MNHNS and CDR2 SASEGT. Trimming took off 0 bases at V and 7 bases at J, with 12 bases between the two ends. The CDR3 length is 14 residues. CDR3: CASSEAQQSGTQYF. CDR3 coding DNA: TGTGCCAGCAGTGAAGCGCAACAGAGTGGGACCCAGTACTTC.